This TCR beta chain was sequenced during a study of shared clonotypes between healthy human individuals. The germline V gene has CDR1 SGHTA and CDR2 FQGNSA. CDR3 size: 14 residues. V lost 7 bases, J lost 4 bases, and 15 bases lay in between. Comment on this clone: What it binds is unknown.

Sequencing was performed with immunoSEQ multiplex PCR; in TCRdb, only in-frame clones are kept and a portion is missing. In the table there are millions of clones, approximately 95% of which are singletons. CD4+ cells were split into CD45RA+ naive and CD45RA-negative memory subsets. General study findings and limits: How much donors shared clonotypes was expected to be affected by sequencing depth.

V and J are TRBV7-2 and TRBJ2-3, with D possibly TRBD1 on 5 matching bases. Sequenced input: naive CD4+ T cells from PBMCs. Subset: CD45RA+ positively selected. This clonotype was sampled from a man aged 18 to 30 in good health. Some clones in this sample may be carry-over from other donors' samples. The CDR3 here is CASTKAWGPDTQYF. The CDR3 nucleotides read TGTGCCAGCACCAAAGCGTGGGGCCCAGATACGCAGTATTTT. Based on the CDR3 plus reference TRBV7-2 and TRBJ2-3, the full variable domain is GAGVSQSPSNKVTEKGKDVELRCDPISGHTALYWYRQSLGQGLEFLIYFQGNSAPDKSGLPSDRFSAERTGGSVSTLTIQRTQQEDSAVYLCASTKAWGPDTQYFGPGTRLTVL.